This TCR beta chain was observed in a study of cytomegalovirus exposure and HLA in healthy donors (dated by TCRdb to 2016 to 2017). Regarding the study in general: An earlier analysis of a few hundred of the donors reported approximately 280 Gb of sequence data and around 120 million unique TCR beta sequences obtained from around 180 million T cells. Rather than using new phenotypic data, the later analysis identified candidate immune exposures from TCR beta sequences and from how often those sequences occurred across donors. Both class I and class II loci were covered by HLA typing, at four-digit resolution. The study aimed to test whether signatures of past pathogen exposure could be identified by cataloging public T cell receptors. A later genetic analysis used genome-wide SNP genotypes for about 60% of the 666 donors, treating that subset as a discovery cohort. All discovery cohort repertoires had been generated on a single sequencing platform. Besides the first cohort of approximately 710 subjects, a separate validation cohort made up of around 120 different subjects was used. In an earlier analysis of roughly 600 of the donors, high-throughput TCR beta sequencing was used to judge whether each TCR beta V gene segment behaved as functional or pseudogenic. A few DR-DQ haplotypes were treated as single units for association and clustering because of strong linkage in the cohort. Alongside the repertoire data, information on donor age, sex, ethnicity and CMV serostatus was compiled. The study profiled the T cell repertoires of approximately 700 subjects by immunosequencing and related them to cytomegalovirus serostatus. Roughly 300 gigabases of sequencing data and about 92 million unique TCR sequences made up an early release that covered 500 to 650 HLA-typed donors. To study patterns of TCR occurrence, a later analysis re-analyzed previously published TCR beta repertoires from 666 donors and added high-resolution HLA genotyping. Among 300 to 500 genotyped donors of the cohort, an average of approximately 240,000 unique TCR beta nucleotide sequences was sequenced per donor, of which about 20% were non-productive. The number of typed donors differed by locus: 629-630 for A, B, C, DRB1 and DQB1; some 500 for DQA1; 600 to 610 for DPA1; and about 470 for DPB1. To predict cytomegalovirus infection status, the study combined high-throughput TCR immunosequencing, statistical association of individual TCRs with disease status, and machine learning. Among the roughly 410 genotyped donors, under 90% belonged to the genetic ancestry cluster associated with self-reported Caucasian donors.

Concerning this clone: Its antigen has not been determined.

Library prep was done by the immunoSEQ multiplex PCR assay. A mixture of 60 forward primers for TCR Vbeta segments and 13 reverse primers for TCR Jbeta segments was used in the multiplex PCR. Amplification of the CDR3 region of rearranged TCR beta genes was performed with a multiplex PCR assay on genomic DNA. Amplified TCR beta libraries were sequenced as 87-base-pair reads on the Illumina HiSeq System. Concerning the study's data processing: A later analysis tallied 75 million to 85 million unique TCR beta chains across the approximately 670 repertoires, and about 10 million of those chains were shared by two or more donors. Raw reads were error-corrected and collapsed into unique sequences with a nearest-neighbor algorithm that merged closely related sequences to remove PCR and sequencing errors. To assign V, D and J gene segments, CDR3 sequences were aligned to IMGT reference sequences. Each retained sequence needed at least a six-nucleotide match to both a V gene segment and a J gene segment. Rearrangements were called productive when the CDR3 lacked stop codons and stayed in frame with V and J; all others were non-productive. Following IMGT convention, CDR3 was defined as the stretch from the second conserved V-encoded cysteine up to the conserved J-encoded phenylalanine. In an earlier analysis of approximately 500 of the donors, sequences lacking an unambiguous match to a single V gene segment were excluded. In an earlier analysis of approximately 610 of the donors, V segments were called functional above 56.7% productive rearrangements and were called segregating when the between-donor standard deviation exceeded 5%. To diagnose cytomegalovirus status from the catalog of TCR beta chain sequences, a statistical classification framework was built. A later analysis assigned V and J genes by comparing TCR nucleotide sequences with IMGT/GENE-DB human TR gene sequences. In a later analysis, CDR3 sequences and most-parsimonious VDJ recombination scenarios were assigned using the TCRdist pipeline. A later analysis defined each TCR beta chain by its CDR3 amino acid sequence plus V-gene family, and excluded reads lacking a unique V-gene family. A later analysis removed nearly 600 highly shared, low-generation-probability nucleotide sequences to deal with suspected cross-contamination and a sequencing artifact. In a later analysis, a clonal expansion index was calculated for each public chain from normalized within-repertoire ranks of inferred template counts. In a later analysis, generation probabilities were computed with a VDJ recombination model fitted to out-of-frame rearrangements, and the resulting probabilities were checked against IGoR. Hypergeometric tests were used in a later analysis to score TCR-TCR, TCR-HLA and TCR-CMV co-occurrence, with a repertoire-size bias correction applied to the TCR pairs. In a later analysis, false discovery rates were estimated by permuting HLA or CMV assignments 20 times. In a later analysis, co-occurring TCRs were grouped using DBSCAN, and TCRdist sequence similarity was added for clustering within HLA-allele-positive subsets. For co-occurrence clustering, repertoires with fewer than 30,000 or more than 120,000 public chains were excluded, along with five repertoires with anomalous nucleotide sharing. TCRdb provides this immuneACCESS table in a form limited to in-frame rearrangements. Some clones are lacking; in checked studies, under half of them reflect an unresolved V gene, and why the rest are absent is not known. From that table come the V and J calls and clone size; the DNA was used to work out D and trimming. The sample table gives about 110,000 clones. The ten largest clonotypes hold 6.8% of the sample.

Broad study findings and their caveats: According to a later analysis, TCR association rates differed among HLA loci, with DRB1 alleles showing the most associated TCRs and HLA-C alleles showing the fewest. Most CMV-associated TCR beta chains appeared to be HLA-restricted in a later analysis, and the HLA associations seemed to be driven largely by CMV exposure. An earlier analysis of approximately 590 of the donors showed that most TCR beta V segments appeared in productive rearrangements either about 87% or about 30% of the time, which broadly matched IMGT annotations. The sequencing pipeline was judged likely to have produced a cluster of highly shared sequence variants as a technical artifact. When HLA alleles, especially DR and DQ, strongly co-occurred, attributing TCR associations to individual alleles was difficult. In a later analysis, HLA-associated TCR beta chains were found to be more clonally expanded and to have lower generation probabilities than equally common non-associated chains. Because counts were too low, about 18 rarely observed V segments, including chromosome 9 orphons, were excluded from the earlier analysis of 500 to 700 of the donors. Presence/absence analyses assumed roughly uniform sequencing depth across donors, an assumption that may not hold. Several of the top co-occurrence clusters appeared to be linked to parvovirus B19, influenza, CMV and Epstein-Barr virus, according to a later analysis. Most TCR sequences were seen in very few donors, while some public TCRs were found in many individuals. Linkage disequilibrium might explain the correlated functional status among segregating V segments, but an unknown experimental factor could not be ruled out. HLA typing was unavailable for some donors at each locus, so association tests used only the typed subset. A further reported finding was that TCR beta sequences accurately predicted the HLA-A and HLA-B alleles for most subjects in the first cohort. In vitro tests confirmed that three of the cytomegalovirus-associated TCR beta chains recognize cytomegalovirus antigens. Compared with the 666-donor mean, donors in an Asian-associated ancestry cluster had fewer N-insertions in productive TCRs, according to a later genetic analysis. The cohort was sequenced for TCR beta chains only, and without alpha or paired-chain data the features that could be detected were limited. Some IMGT-functional V segments, including TRBV6-2 and TRBV6-3, could not be distinguished by the 87-base-pair reads and were therefore excluded. The classifier was reported to diagnose cytomegalovirus status with high specificity and sensitivity in both the original cohort and the validation cohort. In a later analysis, around 17,000 TCR beta sequences were associated with specific HLA alleles at a false discovery rate of 0.05. In a later genetic analysis, a missense DCLRE1C variant was associated with V-gene and J-gene trimming of TCR beta chains, and the association was replicated in an independent cohort. Immune exposure information for the cohort was limited to CMV serostatus. The study gave a list of 150 to 200 TCR beta chains associated with cytomegalovirus. The authors suggested that the approach could potentially be generalized to other disease states and immunological phenotypes.

Including the terminal cysteine and phenylalanine, the CDR3 comprises 13 residues. Of the read, only the CDR3 DNA is kept; its 39 bases are in frame from base 1. CDR1 and CDR2 were assigned from the germline V gene as MGHDK and SYGVNS. V is cut by 7 bases and J by 1 base, and the space between the germline ends is 9 bases. The cohort was made up of approximately 700 healthy bone marrow donors. Cohort members were all nominally healthy when sampled, although unrecorded immune exposures were likely present. The donor tested CMV seropositive, placing the donor among the roughly 300 seropositive members of the cohort. Every donor gave a peripheral blood sample, and the peripheral blood mononuclear cells from that sample were used for TCR beta sequencing. Genomic DNA was extracted from the blood cell samples with the Qiagen DNeasy Blood Extraction Kit.

The sequenced material came from PBMCs. The origin of this receptor is a man aged 35 to 55 in good health and CMV-seropositive. The rearranged segments are TRBV25-1 and TRBJ2-3; the D gene is possibly TRBD1, with 6 bases matching. The bases read TGTGCCAGCATCAGGGGAGGCACAGATACGCAGTATTTT. This is translated as CASIRGGTDTQYF.